This T cell receptor beta chain is drawn from a study of tumor-infiltrating lymphocytes in primary liver carcinoma. Only one count was recorded for this clonotype. At one end, the junction sequence differs from germline, possibly due to a read error. A constant-region primer served to make TCR beta cDNA from roughly 500 ng total RNA. The TCR beta library was amplified through three nested multiplex PCR rounds in a modified ARM-PCR procedure. It was with TRBV1-TRBV30 forward primers and a C-beta reverse primer that the first two PCR rounds were run, at 10 to 11 cycles each. TCRdb reanalysed the multiplex PCR reads using MiXCR and keeps one entry per CDR3 protein. Of 110,000 or so distinct CDR3 sequences in the sample, roughly four fifths were seen once. Total RNA and DNA came together from approximately 20-30 mg of bulk tissue without cell sorting. Tumor regions sampled: superior, inferior, left, right poles, and centre. Over 80% of the cells were viable tumor cells in every tumor sample.

The germline V gene has CDR1 SGHNT and CDR2 YYREEE (reference sequence). CDR3 length: 14 residues. The sequence came from a man in his forties with primary liver carcinoma and hepatitis B virus infection. Sequencing used liver tumor tissue from sampling region 3. As to subset: tumor region T3, left-lateral pole. The V gene is TRBV5-4, the J gene TRBJ2-1; D gene uncertain. For the CDR3, the DNA is TGTGCAAGCAGCTCCACTGGGACCTACAATGAGCAGTTCTTC. Translated, it gives CASSSTGTYNEQFF.